The 25 T cell receptor beta chains given below trace back to one sample, sequenced in a study of T cells in Graves' hyperthyroidism and ophthalmopathy. There were TCR beta CDR3 regions amplified from RNA transcripts. The TCR CDR3 first-round RT-PCR relied on the HTBI primer set. TCRdb redid the calling of the multiplex PCR reads with MiXCR, one entry per CDR3 protein. This repertoire shows around 600,000 distinct CDR3 sequences, just under 45% found once; its top ten account for about 7.7%. The sequencing input was peripheral blood or thyroid tissue (not recorded which). The receptors stem from an adult man with Graves' disease, either hyperthyroidism or ophthalmopathy (not recorded which).

This clonotype was recorded many times. The chain links TRBV20-1 to TRBJ1-2, with no clear D. Germline V gives CDR1 DFQATT, CDR2 SNEGSKA (reference sequence). This CDR3 contains 10 residues. V lost 6 bases to trimming and J lost 8 bases, with 10 bases between them. The CDR3 sequence: CSALHGGYTF. The CDR3 DNA follows: TGCAGTGCGCTACATGGGGGCTACACCTTC.

The V gene is TRBV2, the J gene TRBJ1-2, with a weak D call TRBD1 (5 bases). V was cut by 8 bases and J by 5 bases, with 15 bases left in between. The CDR3 has 13 amino acids. Germline lookup yields CDR1 SNHLY and CDR2 FYNNEI. CDR3 DNA: TGTGCCAGCTTACTAGGGACTCCGTATGGCTACACCTTC. As protein: CASLLGTPYGYTF. Full variable domain (outside the CDR3, taken from reference TRBV2 and TRBJ1-2): EPEVTQTPSHQVTQMGQEVILRCVPISNHLYFYWYRQILGQKVEFLVSFYNNEISEKSEIFDDQFSVERPDGSNFTLKIRSTKLEDSAMYFCASLLGTPYGYTFGSGTRLTVV.

This clonotype was found many times. This rearrangement joins TRBV20-1 to TRBJ1-6; D ambiguous. This CDR3 has 12 amino acids. Germline V gene sequence: CDR1 DFQATT, CDR2 SNEGSKA (reference sequence). V lost 4 bases to trimming and J lost 9 bases, with 10 bases between them. CDR3 protein: CSAMEGPSPLHF. CDR3 in DNA: TGCAGTGCTATGGAAGGCCCTTCACCCCTCCACTTT.

This clonotype was observed many times. This rearrangement joins TRBV4-1 to TRBJ1-3; 7 bases fit TRBD1. After removal of 0 bases from V and 2 bases from J, the junction contained 1 base not matched to a gene. Germline V gives CDR1 MGHRA, CDR2 YSYEKL. The CDR3 totals 15 residues. The CDR3 here is CASSQEDRAGNTIYF. CDR3 coding DNA: TGCGCCAGCAGCCAAGAAGACAGGGCTGGAAACACCATATATTTT.

The V call is TRBV7-4, the J call TRBJ1-6; 9 bases map to TRBD1. CDR3 length: 11 residues. Germline assignment: CDR1 SGHVT and CDR2 SQSDAQ. Germline trimming cut 7 bases from V and 18 bases from J; bases unmatched to any gene: 7. CDR3 in amino acids: CASTLGQGHHF. The CDR3, as DNA: TGTGCCAGCACCCTAGGACAGGGGCACCACTTT. The full variable domain, in which reference TRBV7-4 and TRBJ1-6 provide the parts outside the CDR3, is GAGVSQSPRYKVAKRGRDVALRCDSISGHVTLYWYRQTLGQGSEVLTYSQSDAQRDKSGRPSGRFSAERPERSVSTLKIQRTEQGDSAVYLCASTLGQGHHFGNGTRLTVT.

This clonotype was counted ten times or more. The chain links TRBV29-1 to TRBJ1-6, with D uncertain. Germline V gene lookup returns CDR1 SQVTM and CDR2 ANQGSEA. The CDR3 consists of 13 residues. The germline V and J ends were trimmed by 2 bases and 10 bases, with 12 bases remaining between them. The CDR3 protein is CSVEHTLGSPLHF. CDR3 sequence (DNA): TGCAGCGTTGAACATACCCTTGGGTCACCCCTCCACTTT.

The V gene is TRBV7-2, the J gene TRBJ1-3; the D gene is possibly TRBD1 (6 bases). Germline CDR1 is SGHTA and CDR2 is FQGNSA. V gave up 4 bases and J gave up 2 bases, with 18 bases separating them. The CDR3 has 17 residues. CDR3 loop: CASSSIEQGTTGNTIYF. For the CDR3, the DNA is TGTGCCAGCAGCTCGATTGAACAGGGAACCACTGGAAACACCATATATTTT.

The table lists this clonotype with a few counts. V usage is TRBV7-3 and J usage is TRBJ1-1, with TRBD1 as a possible D gene (5 bases). V lost 8 bases and J 6 bases, leaving 16 bases between the germline ends. Germline loops: CDR1 SGHTA, CDR2 FQGTGA. The CDR3 runs to 13 residues. CDR3: CASSPGRGAEAFF. DNA of the CDR3: TGTGCCAGCTCACCAGGTAGGGGTGCTGAAGCTTTCTTT.

The chain carries TRBV2 and TRBJ1-4, with D possibly being TRBD1 (5 bases). The CDR3 spans 17 residues. Trimming left V 1 base short and J 0 bases short, with 12 bases between. CDR1 SNHLY and CDR2 FYNNEI come from the germline V gene. CDR3 sequence: CASSEVLDTSTNEKLFF. DNA for the CDR3: TGTGCCAGCAGTGAAGTACTGGACACATCAACTAATGAAAAACTGTTTTTT.

This clonotype was seen at least ten times. This chain connects TRBV20-1 to TRBJ1-6; possibly TRBD1 for D (6 bases). From germline, CDR1 is DFQATT and CDR2 SNEGSKA (reference sequence). This CDR3 comprises 13 residues. V lost 3 bases to trimming and J lost 9 bases, with 12 bases between them. CDR3 in DNA: TGCAGTGCTAGGAACGCACAGGGTTCACCCCTCCACTTT. Residues: CSARNAQGSPLHF.

This sequence joins TRBV13 and TRBJ1-1; D perhaps matches TRBD1 (6 bases). The CDR3 is 14 residues long. The V gene's germline CDR1 is PRHDT and CDR2 FYEKMQ (reference sequence). Between the trimmed V and J ends, which lost 9 bases and 5 bases, there was a span of 19 bases. This CDR3 is CASGTRGEGTEAFF. DNA of the CDR3: TGTGCCAGTGGGACACGGGGGGAGGGGACTGAAGCTTTCTTT.

This clonotype has at least ten counts. The J gene is TRBJ1-2, the V gene TRBV24-1; tentative D call: TRBD1 (6 bases). From germline, CDR1 is KGHDR and CDR2 SFDVKD. The CDR3 runs 16 residues. Trimming removed 0 bases from V and 2 bases from J, with 12 bases in between. CDR3 region: CATSDLRAGGNYGYTF. The CDR3 region has the DNA TGTGCCACCAGTGATTTGAGGGCGGGGGGCAACTATGGCTACACCTTC.

This clonotype has a single count. The chain combines TRBV25-1 with TRBJ1-2; TRBD1 aligns across 8 bases. The germline gives CDR1 MGHDK, CDR2 SYGVNS. This CDR3 contains 11 residues. CDR3 loop: CDPTGDYGYTF. The CDR3 nucleotides read TGTGACCCGACAGGGGACTATGGCTACACCTTC.

Of note for this clonotype: A much larger clone lies one base from this, so it may be a read error. This sequence joins TRBV14 and TRBJ1-2; D possibly corresponds to TRBD1 (5 bases). This CDR3 has 13 amino acids. V was clipped by 0 bases and J by 4 bases, with 6 bases between them. Germline CDR1 is SGHDN and CDR2 is FVKESK. The CDR3 nucleotides read TGTGCCAGCAGCCAAGAGGGACGCTATGGCTACACCTTC. Translating it yields CASSQEGRYGYTF. The variable domain in full, completed from reference TRBV14 and TRBJ1-2, reads EAGVTQFPSHSVIEKGQTVTLRCDPISGHDNLYWYRRVMGKEIKFLLHFVKESKQDESGMPNNRFLAERTGGTYSTLKVQPAELEDSGVYFCASSQEGRYGYTFGSGTRLTVV.

A few counts support this clonotype. The V and J genes are TRBV2 and TRBJ1-4, with D maybe TRBD1 (5 bases). V was cut by 6 bases and J by 6 bases, with 14 bases left in between. Germline assignment: CDR1 SNHLY and CDR2 FYNNEI. The CDR3 is 14 residues long. CDR3 amino acids: CASRVGGADEKLFF. As DNA, the CDR3 is TGTGCCAGCAGGGTGGGAGGGGCTGATGAAAAACTGTTTTTT.

The chain employs TRBV25-1 and TRBJ1-2; 7 positions agree with TRBD1. CDR3 size: 16 residues. The V gene's germline CDR1 is MGHDK and CDR2 SYGVNS. V lost 8 bases and J lost 0; bases outside the gene matches: 12. This CDR3 reads CASLAPLDRANYGYTF. CDR3 bases: TGTGCCAGCTTGGCACCTCTAGACAGGGCTAACTATGGCTACACCTTC.

This clonotype was picked up many times. The chain joins TRBV24-1 to TRBJ2-5, with 13 bases aligning to TRBD2. After removal of 3 bases from V and 0 bases from J, the junction contained 3 bases not matched to a gene. This CDR3 spans 17 amino acids. Germline CDR1 and CDR2: KGHDR and SFDVKD. The CDR3 loop reads CATSDPGLAGDQETQYF. The DNA of the CDR3 is TGTGCCACCAGTGATCCAGGACTAGCGGGGGACCAAGAGACCCAGTACTTC.

V usage is TRBV7-8 and J usage is TRBJ1-1, with D possibly being TRBD1 (5 bases). Trimming cost V 5 bases and J 3 bases, with 16 bases left between them. This CDR3 is 15 amino acids long. From germline, CDR1 is SGHVS and CDR2 FQNEAQ. Written as DNA, the CDR3 is TGTGCCAGCAGCGGGGACGGCAGGCTTGACACTGAAGCTTTCTTT. It translates to CASSGDGRLDTEAFF.

This clonotype was observed at least ten times. The chain employs TRBV29-1 and TRBJ1-2, with D hard to call. Germline values: CDR1 SQVTM, CDR2 ANQGSEA. Deletions cut 7 bases from V and 6 bases from J, with 9 bases between. The CDR3 runs 10 residues. The CDR3 loop reads CSGHGDGYTF. The CDR3 DNA reads as TGCAGCGGGCATGGGGATGGCTACACCTTC.

This clonotype was detected once. A single base separates this from a much larger clone, so it may be a read error. The rearrangement links TRBV6-5 to TRBJ2-7; D unclear. CDR1 and CDR2 from the germline V gene are MNHEY and SVGAGI. The CDR3 is 12 residues long. The CDR3 region has the DNA TGTGCCATCAGTTACTCGTACGACGAGCAGTACTTC. Translating gives CAISYSYDEQYF.

The chain recombines TRBV20-1 with TRBJ1-5, with D tentatively TRBD1 (6 bases). The CDR3 has 15 amino acids. Germline V gives CDR1 DFQATT, CDR2 SNEGSKA (reference sequence). Trimming pared 3 bases from V and 3 bases from J, leaving 15 bases between. The CDR3 DNA reads TGCAGTGCTAGGCCCGGGGGCGCTTACAATCAGCCCCAGCATTTT. This sequence encodes CSARPGGAYNQPQHF.

This chain connects TRBV10-3 to TRBJ2-5, with 11 bases that match TRBD2. The J segment lost 4 bases and the V segment lost 10 bases, leaving 14 bases of the junction unmatched. Looked up from germline, CDR1 is ENHRY and CDR2 is SYGVKD. The CDR3 consists of 16 residues. CDR3 sequence: CATAWLAGGFGETQYF. The CDR3 coding sequence is TGTGCCACCGCCTGGCTAGCGGGAGGATTCGGAGAGACCCAGTACTTC.

The J gene is TRBJ2-5, the V gene TRBV24-1; D is undetermined. Trimming took 2 bases from V and 8 from J, leaving 5 bases between them. Germline V gene lookup returns CDR1 KGHDR and CDR2 SFDVKD. The CDR3 loop spans 11 amino acids. CDR3 sequence: CATSDSRTQYF. For the CDR3, the DNA is TGTGCCACCAGTGATTCGAGAACCCAGTACTTC.

Ten or more counts support this clonotype. This rearrangement joins TRBV7-8 to TRBJ2-5; no firm D call. CDR1 and CDR2 from the germline V gene are SGHVS and FQNEAQ. CDR3 length: 13 amino acids. V lost 1 base and J 5 bases, leaving 8 bases between the germline ends. The CDR3 loop is CASSLGPTETQYF. DNA of the CDR3: TGTGCCAGCAGCTTAGGGCCCACGGAGACCCAGTACTTC.

This clonotype was counted a few times. In DNA, the CDR3 is TGTGCCAGCAGCGGGAGCAGAGAAAAACTGTTTTTT. It is translated as CASSGSREKLFF. The chain carries TRBV7-9 and TRBJ1-4; D is ambiguous. Germline assignment: CDR1 SEHNR and CDR2 FQNEAQ (reference sequence). With 5 bases removed from V and 8 bases from J, the gap between germline ends came to 9 bases. CDR3 size: 12 residues.